These 3 T cell receptor beta chains were sequenced from one sample in a study of circulating and synovial CD4+ cells in juvenile arthritis. The data were produced by immunoSEQ multiplex PCR, yet TCRdb's version contains in-frame clones alone and is incomplete. The data show fewer than 40,000 clones, around 95% seen once. Sequencing used CD4+ T cells from blood. The receptors shown here come from a human donor with juvenile idiopathic arthritis.

J is TRBJ2-3 and V is TRBV25-1; a weak D match, TRBD2 (5 bases). This CDR3 spans 14 amino acids. Germline loops: CDR1 MGHDK, CDR2 SYGVNS. The ends were cut back, 4 bases at V and 0 bases at J, with 8 bases in the middle. The CDR3 DNA reads as TGTGCCAGCAGTGGGCGGGTTAGCACAGATACGCAGTATTTT. Amino acids: CASSGRVSTDTQYF.

The chain recombines TRBV5-1 with TRBJ2-7; no clear D. Looked up from germline, CDR1 is SGHRS and CDR2 is YFSETQ. The CDR3 has 14 residues. Deletions cut 0 bases from V and 2 bases from J, with 9 bases between. CDR3 nucleotides: TGCGCCAGCAGCTTGGCAAGCGCGACCTACGAGCAGTACTTC. This codes for CASSLASATYEQYF. Filled out from reference TRBV5-1 and TRBJ2-7, the complete variable domain reads KAGVTQTPRYLIKTRGQQVTLSCSPISGHRSVSWYQQTPGQGLQFLFEYFSETQRNKGNFPGRFSGRQFSNSRSEMNVSTLELGDSALYLCASSLASATYEQYFGPGTRLTVT.

The gene calls are TRBV5-1 and TRBJ1-4; tentatively, D is TRBD1 (6 bases). The V gene's germline CDR1 is SGHRS and CDR2 YFSETQ. V lost 0 bases and J lost 7, with 13 bases in between. The CDR3 is 15 amino acids. CDR3 nucleotides: TGCGCCAGCAGCTTGGGGGGGGGCGCATTTGAAAAACTGTTTTTT. As protein: CASSLGGGAFEKLFF.